The T cell receptor beta chain under discussion was sequenced for a study of control samples from healthy donors and cancer patients. The table came from immunoSEQ multiplex PCR; TCRdb's copy has only in-frame clones and leaves some out. The table has more than 65,000 clones, 70% to 90% seen once. V was cut by 5 bases and J by 2 bases, with 16 bases left in between. The CDR3 has 15 amino acids. The germline V gene has CDR1 SGHAT and CDR2 FQNNGV. Sequenced sample: PBMCs. The chain uses TRBV11-2 and TRBJ2-7; the D gene is possibly TRBD1 (6 bases). The receptor was isolated from a woman aged 60-75 years with head and neck cancer. The CDR3 nucleotides read TGTGCCAGCAGCGCCGCCGTTGGGGGCCCCTACGAGCAGTACTTC. Its translation is CASSAAVGGPYEQYF.